Following are 20 T cell receptor beta chains from one sample sequenced in a study of blood T cell repertoires in COVID-19. Libraries were prepared by immunoSEQ multiplex PCR; TCRdb keeps only in-frame clonotypes and omits some of them. The sample consists of around 190,000 clones, under 85% of them appearing once. The sample comprised peripheral blood. These TCRs come from a human donor in a cohort sampled during active COVID-19.

V and J are TRBV5-6 and TRBJ2-1, with a possible D match to TRBD1 (5 bases). CDR3 length equals 15 residues. V lost 0 bases to trimming and J lost 4 bases, with 11 bases between them. Germline CDR1 is SGHDT and CDR2 is YYEEEE. Written as DNA, the CDR3 is TGTGCCAGCAGCTTGGCCGATGGGGCATACAATGAGCAGTTCTTC. Its translation: CASSLADGAYNEQFF.

Here the CDR3 reads CASSIFLTGTEKLFF. CDR3 coding DNA: TGTGCCAGTAGTATTTTTTTGACAGGGACTGAAAAACTGTTTTTT. This chain connects TRBV19 to TRBJ1-4, with 7 bases identical to TRBD1. This CDR3 has 15 amino acids. CDR1 and CDR2 from the germline V gene are LNHDA and SQIVND (reference sequence). Losses at the gene ends were 3 bases for V and 7 bases for J; bases not matched to a gene: 8. The full variable domain, rest sourced from reference TRBV19 and TRBJ1-4, is DGGITQSPKYLFRKEGQNVTLSCEQNLNHDAMYWYRQDPGQGLRLIYYSQIVNDFQKGDIAEGYSVSREKKESFPLTVTSAQKNPTAFYLCASSIFLTGTEKLFFGSGTQLSVL.

CDR3 residues: CASSSGTGSNEKLFF. In nucleotides, the CDR3 is TGCGCCAGCAGCTCCGGGACAGGGAGTAATGAAAAACTGTTTTTT. This sequence joins TRBV5-1 and TRBJ1-4; TRBD1 matches at 9 bases. Germline V CDR1 and CDR2: SGHRS, YFSETQ. The V segment lost 3 bases and the J segment 4 bases; nucleotides outside the gene matches: 4. The CDR3 covers 15 residues.

The rearrangement uses TRBV11-2 and TRBJ2-7; 8 bases map to TRBD1. V was pared by 5 bases and J by 5 bases, with 11 bases of the junction left unmatched. CDR1 is SGHAT, CDR2 FQNNGV, per germline. CDR3 length equals 15 residues. The CDR3 here is CASSVLDRGDDEQYF. CDR3 DNA: TGTGCCAGCAGCGTCCTCGACAGGGGTGACGACGAGCAGTACTTC.

CDR3 in amino acids: CASSPGSENSPLHF. CDR3 DNA sequence: TGTGCCAGCTCACCAGGGTCGGAGAATTCACCCCTCCACTTT. V usage is TRBV18 and J usage is TRBJ1-6, with D uncertain. Trimming stripped 2 bases from V and 7 bases from J, with 9 bases between. The CDR3 loop spans 14 amino acids. CDR1 and CDR2 from the germline V gene are KGHSH and LQKENI.

The J gene is TRBJ1-2, the V gene TRBV7-9; no clear D gene. The CDR3 runs 13 residues. Germline V lookup: CDR1 SEHNR, CDR2 FQNEAQ (reference sequence). The V end lost 2 bases, the J end lost 7 bases, and 11 bases lay between the germline ends. The CDR3 spells CASSLILGSGYTF. The CDR3 bases are TGTGCCAGCAGCTTAATTTTAGGGAGTGGCTACACCTTC.

This clone was seen many times. J is TRBJ1-6 and V is TRBV6-2 or TRBV6-3; no clear D. V shed 2 bases and J shed 15 bases, with 14 bases lying between them. This CDR3 has 13 residues. Germline values: CDR1 MNHEY, CDR2 SVGEGT. The CDR3 coding sequence is TGTGCCAGCAGTTACCCCCTCCCCGGGAACCTCCACTTT. Its translation is CASSYPLPGNLHF.

V gene TRBV5-1 combines with J gene TRBJ2-4; the D is unclear. Germline values: CDR1 SGHRS, CDR2 YFSETQ. Between the trimmed V and J ends, which lost 5 bases and 0 bases, there was a span of 9 bases. The CDR3 loop spans 14 amino acids. CDR3 amino acids: CASSPQVAKNIQYF. The CDR3 bases are TGCGCCAGCAGTCCCCAGGTAGCCAAAAACATTCAGTACTTC.

This chain links TRBV7-5 with TRBJ2-3; TRBD2, as called in the table, went unchecked against the DNA. TRBV7-5 is a known pseudogene. The CDR3 contains 16 residues. The CDR3 protein is CVRSPQAGESTDTQYF. The CDR3 DNA sequence: TGTGTCAGAAGCCCCCAAGCGGGGGAAAGCACAGATACGCAGTATTTT.

The rearrangement links TRBV20-1 to TRBJ1-1; D not resolved. CDR3 size: 9 residues. The germline CDR1 and CDR2 sequences are DFQATT and SNEGSKA (reference sequence). V was shortened by 6 bases and J by 6 bases, with 5 bases between the two germline ends. The CDR3 sequence: CSAVPEAFF. CDR3 nucleotides: TGCAGTGCCGTCCCTGAAGCTTTCTTT.

V usage is TRBV11-2 and J usage is TRBJ2-7, with 7 bases that match TRBD1. The CDR3 is 14 amino acids. Germline CDR1 reads SGHAT; CDR2 reads FQNNGV. After removal of 1 base from V and 5 bases from J, the junction contained 5 bases not matched to a gene. The CDR3 bases are TGTGCCAGCAGCTTAGGTGTCGACAGGGACGAGCAGTACTTC. Translating it yields CASSLGVDRDEQYF.

V usage is TRBV3-1 (or the pseudogene TRBV3-2) and J usage is TRBJ2-2; D perhaps matches TRBD1 (6 bases). V shed 0 bases and J shed 4 bases, with 15 bases lying between them. Per the germline V gene, CDR1 is LGHDT and CDR2 is YNNKEL (reference sequence). The CDR3 spans 17 residues. The CDR3 DNA follows: TGTGCCAGCAGCCAAGAGATAGTGGGGACATCCACCGGGGAGCTGTTTTTT. Protein sequence: CASSQEIVGTSTGELFF.

V and J are TRBV7-8 and TRBJ2-1; the match to TRBD1 covers 7 bases. Germline loops: CDR1 SGHVS, CDR2 FQNEAQ. The CDR3 runs 16 residues. V lost 3 bases to trimming and J lost 2 bases; unmatched junction nucleotides: 7. DNA of the CDR3: TGTGCCAGCAGCTTCACAGGGGTTGTGGCCTACAATGAGCAGTTCTTC. It is translated as CASSFTGVVAYNEQFF.

Here the CDR3 reads CAISRGGGETQYF. The CDR3 DNA reads as TGTGCCATCTCCCGCGGGGGGGGAGAGACCCAGTACTTC. The V call is TRBV10-3, the J call TRBJ2-5, with 9 positions matching TRBD2. V lost 8 bases to trimming and J lost 4 bases; unmatched junction nucleotides: 5. The CDR3 is 13 amino acids. The germline V gene encodes CDR1 ENHRY and CDR2 SYGVKD.

The chain recombines TRBV23-1 with TRBJ1-4; D not certain. TRBV23-1 is classed as an ORF, of uncertain function. The CDR3 covers 17 residues. The V end was cut by 6 bases, the J end by 0 bases, with 17 bases between. For the CDR3, the DNA is TGCGCCAGCAGCTCACAGAGACGCCACTCAACTAATGAAAAACTGTTTTTT. It yields the protein CASSSQRRHSTNEKLFF.

With regard to this clone: One end of the junction is discordant with germline, which a read error may explain. The J gene is TRBJ1-1, the V gene TRBV5-1, with a tentative D call TRBD1 (5 bases). Germline-derived CDR1 and CDR2 are SGHRS and YFSETQ. The CDR3 contains 14 residues. In DNA form, the CDR3 reads TGCGCCAGCAGTTTGGAGGGGTATGGCACTGAAGCTTTCTTT. Translating it yields CASSLEGYGTEAFF.

The J gene is TRBJ1-1, the V gene TRBV10-1; D gene ambiguous. This CDR3 is 13 amino acids long. Per germline, CDR1 WNHNN and CDR2 SYGVQD (reference sequence). V dropped 4 bases and J dropped 1 base, with 7 bases sitting between them. The CDR3 reads CASSASQNTEAFF. CDR3 coding DNA: TGCGCCAGCAGTGCTTCACAGAACACTGAAGCTTTCTTT.

The chain carries TRBV3-1 (or the pseudogene TRBV3-2) and TRBJ2-5; 13 nucleotides align to TRBD2. V gave up 0 bases and J gave up 5 bases; unmatched junction bases: 18. The germline gives CDR1 LGHDT, CDR2 YNNKEL (reference sequence). This CDR3 region has 21 residues. Here the CDR3 DNA reads TGTGCCAGCAGCCAAGATCTATTTGGACTAGCGGGGGAACGTACCCGTGAGACCCAGTACTTC. Its translation: CASSQDLFGLAGERTRETQYF.

The chain carries TRBV30 and TRBJ1-5; tentatively, D is TRBD1 (6 bases). The CDR3 covers 17 residues. V lost 0 bases and J 0 bases, leaving 15 bases between the germline ends. Germline values: CDR1 GTSNPN, CDR2 SVGIG (reference sequence). The CDR3 coding sequence is TGTGCCTGGAGTGTACGTTGGACAGCGAATAGCAATCAGCCCCAGCATTTT. Translation: CAWSVRWTANSNQPQHF.

On this clone: The same CDR3 is also encoded by other DNA sequences in this sample. The J gene is TRBJ2-6, the V gene TRBV3-1 (or the pseudogene TRBV3-2), with D unclear. There are 15 residues in the CDR3. With 0 bases removed from V and 2 bases from J, the gap between germline ends came to 5 bases. Germline values: CDR1 LGHDT, CDR2 YNNKEL (reference sequence). CDR3 nucleotides: TGTGCCAGCAGCCAAGACCGGGCTGGGGCCAACGTCCTGACTTTC. Translated: CASSQDRAGANVLTF.